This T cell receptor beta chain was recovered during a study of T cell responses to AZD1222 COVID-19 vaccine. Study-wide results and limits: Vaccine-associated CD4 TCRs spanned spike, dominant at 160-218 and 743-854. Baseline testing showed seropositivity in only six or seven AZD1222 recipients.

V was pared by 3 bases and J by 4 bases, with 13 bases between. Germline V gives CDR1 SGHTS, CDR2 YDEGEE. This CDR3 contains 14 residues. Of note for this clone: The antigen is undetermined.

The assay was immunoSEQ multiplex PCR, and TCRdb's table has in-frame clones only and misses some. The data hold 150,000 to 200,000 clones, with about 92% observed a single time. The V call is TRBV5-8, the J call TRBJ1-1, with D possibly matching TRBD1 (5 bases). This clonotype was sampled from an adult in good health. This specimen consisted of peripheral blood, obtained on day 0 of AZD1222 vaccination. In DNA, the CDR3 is TGTGCCAGCAGCTGGAGGGCAGGGAGCACTGAAGCTTTCTTT. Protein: CASSWRAGSTEAFF.